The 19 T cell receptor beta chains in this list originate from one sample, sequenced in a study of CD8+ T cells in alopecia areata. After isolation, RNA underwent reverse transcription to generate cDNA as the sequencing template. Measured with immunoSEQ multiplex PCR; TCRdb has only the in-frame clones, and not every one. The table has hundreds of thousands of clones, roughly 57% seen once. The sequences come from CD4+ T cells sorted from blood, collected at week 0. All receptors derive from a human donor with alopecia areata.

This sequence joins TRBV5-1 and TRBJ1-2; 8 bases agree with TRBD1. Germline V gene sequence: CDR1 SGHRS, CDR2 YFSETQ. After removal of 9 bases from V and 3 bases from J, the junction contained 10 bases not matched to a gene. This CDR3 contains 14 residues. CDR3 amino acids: CATTKDRADYGYTF. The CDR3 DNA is TGCGCCACCACCAAGGACAGGGCGGACTATGGCTACACCTTC.

As DNA, the CDR3 is TGTGCCAGCAGTTACTCCACAGGGTCTAATCAGCCCCAGCATTTT. It translates to CASSYSTGSNQPQHF. J is TRBJ1-5 and V is TRBV6-5, with a possible D match to TRBD1 (6 bases). V was pared by 0 bases and J by 4 bases, with 10 bases between. The CDR3 extends over 15 amino acids. Per germline, CDR1 MNHEY and CDR2 SVGAGI.

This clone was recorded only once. The CDR3 sequence is CASSYRTNTEAFF. CDR3 in DNA: TGTGCCAGCAGTTACAGGACGAACACTGAAGCTTTCTTT. The chain links TRBV7-9 to TRBJ1-1; D is perhaps TRBD1 (5 bases). Trimming removed 6 bases from V and 1 base from J, with 9 bases in between. CDR3 size: 13 residues. Germline assignment: CDR1 SEHNR and CDR2 FQNEAQ (reference sequence). The variable domain in full, with the rest retrieved from reference TRBV7-9 and TRBJ1-1, is DTGVSQNPRHKITKRGQNVTFRCDPISEHNRLYWYRQTLGQGPEFLTYFQNEAQLEKSRLLSDRFSAERPKGSFSTLEIQRTEQGDSAMYLCASSYRTNTEAFFGQGTRLTVV.

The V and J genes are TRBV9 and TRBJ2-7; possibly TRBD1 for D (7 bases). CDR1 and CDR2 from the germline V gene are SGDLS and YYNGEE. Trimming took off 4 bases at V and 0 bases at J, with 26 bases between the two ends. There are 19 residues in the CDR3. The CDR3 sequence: CASSPWDTPGGSHSYEQYF. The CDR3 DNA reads TGTGCCAGCAGCCCATGGGACACGCCAGGGGGGAGCCACTCCTACGAGCAGTACTTC.

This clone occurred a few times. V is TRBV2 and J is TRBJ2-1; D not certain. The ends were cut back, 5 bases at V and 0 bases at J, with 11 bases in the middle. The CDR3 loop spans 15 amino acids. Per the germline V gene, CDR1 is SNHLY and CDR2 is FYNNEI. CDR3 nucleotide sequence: TGTGCCAGCAGTTACCGGAGAAGCTCCTACAATGAGCAGTTCTTC. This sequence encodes CASSYRRSSYNEQFF.

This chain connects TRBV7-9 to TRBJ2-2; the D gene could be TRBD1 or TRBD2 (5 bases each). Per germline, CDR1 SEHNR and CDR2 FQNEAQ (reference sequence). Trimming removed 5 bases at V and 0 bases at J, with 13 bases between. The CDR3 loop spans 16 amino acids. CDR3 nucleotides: TGTGCCAGCAGCCAAGGGGAAGCGGCGAACACCGGGGAGCTGTTTTTT. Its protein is CASSQGEAANTGELFF.

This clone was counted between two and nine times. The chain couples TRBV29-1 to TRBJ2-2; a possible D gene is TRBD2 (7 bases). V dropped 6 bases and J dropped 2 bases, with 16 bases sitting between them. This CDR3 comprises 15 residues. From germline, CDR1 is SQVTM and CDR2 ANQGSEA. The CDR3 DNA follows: TGCAGCGTCCTCTGGGCGGGGGCCAACACCGGGGAGCTGTTTTTT. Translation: CSVLWAGANTGELFF.

CDR3 sequence (DNA): TGTGCCAGCAGCCACCGGGAAGGGCGTCTCTATGGCTACACCTTC. It yields the protein CASSHREGRLYGYTF. The J gene is TRBJ1-2, the V gene TRBV7-2; D ambiguous. V shed 5 bases and J shed 4 bases, with 17 bases lying between them. The germline CDR1 and CDR2 sequences are SGHTA and FQGNSA. This CDR3 spans 15 amino acids. Full variable domain (remainder filled in from reference TRBV7-2 and TRBJ1-2): GAGVSQSPSNKVTEKGKDVELRCDPISGHTALYWYRQSLGQGLEFLIYFQGNSAPDKSGLPSDRFSAERTGGSVSTLTIQRTQQEDSAVYLCASSHREGRLYGYTFGSGTRLTVV.

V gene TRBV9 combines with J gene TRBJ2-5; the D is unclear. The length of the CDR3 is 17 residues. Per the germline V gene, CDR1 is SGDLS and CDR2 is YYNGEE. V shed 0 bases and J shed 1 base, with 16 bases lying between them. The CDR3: CASSVGVAAASQETQYF. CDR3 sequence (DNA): TGTGCCAGCAGCGTAGGAGTAGCCGCGGCCTCCCAAGAGACCCAGTACTTC.

The DNA of the CDR3 is TGTGCCTGGAGTGTAACCGCGGGTTATGGCTACACCTTC. It codes for CAWSVTAGYGYTF. The chain couples TRBV30 to TRBJ1-2; D unclear. V dropped 0 bases and J dropped 5 bases, with 10 bases sitting between them. There are 13 residues in the CDR3. Germline lookup yields CDR1 GTSNPN and CDR2 SVGIG (reference sequence).

The CDR3 coding sequence is TGTGCCAGCAGCTTAGTACAGGGGTCCCTCGGCTACGAGCAGTACTTC. Translating it yields CASSLVQGSLGYEQYF. This chain joins TRBV7-9 and TRBJ2-7; 7 bases fit TRBD1. The CDR3 is made up of 16 amino acids. V lost 1 base to trimming and J lost 3 bases; unmatched junction nucleotides: 9. CDR1 is SEHNR and CDR2 is FQNEAQ in the germline V gene (reference sequence).

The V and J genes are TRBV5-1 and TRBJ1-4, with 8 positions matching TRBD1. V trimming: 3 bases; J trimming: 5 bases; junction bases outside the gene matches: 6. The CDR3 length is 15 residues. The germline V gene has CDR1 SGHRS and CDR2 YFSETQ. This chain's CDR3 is CASSSGQGYNEKLFF. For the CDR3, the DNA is TGCGCCAGCAGCTCAGGACAGGGCTACAATGAAAAACTGTTTTTT.

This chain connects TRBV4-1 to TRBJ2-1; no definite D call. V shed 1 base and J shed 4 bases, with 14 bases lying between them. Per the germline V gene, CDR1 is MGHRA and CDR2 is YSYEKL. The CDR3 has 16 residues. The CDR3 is CASSQGSRGSYNEQFF. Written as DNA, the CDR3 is TGCGCCAGCAGCCAAGGGAGTAGAGGCTCTTACAATGAGCAGTTCTTC.

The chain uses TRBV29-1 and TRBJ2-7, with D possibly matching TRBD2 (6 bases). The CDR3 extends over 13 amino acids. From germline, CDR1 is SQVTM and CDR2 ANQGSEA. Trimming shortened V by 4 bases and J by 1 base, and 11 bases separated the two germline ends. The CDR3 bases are TGCAGCGTTGGGGGACTGACATCCTACGAGCAGTACTTC. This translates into CSVGGLTSYEQYF.

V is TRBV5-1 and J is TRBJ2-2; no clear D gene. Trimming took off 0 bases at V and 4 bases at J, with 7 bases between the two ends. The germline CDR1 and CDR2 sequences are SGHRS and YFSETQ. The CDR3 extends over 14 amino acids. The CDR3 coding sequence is TGCGCCAGCAGCTTGGCCCCTTCCACCGGGGAGCTGTTTTTT. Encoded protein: CASSLAPSTGELFF.

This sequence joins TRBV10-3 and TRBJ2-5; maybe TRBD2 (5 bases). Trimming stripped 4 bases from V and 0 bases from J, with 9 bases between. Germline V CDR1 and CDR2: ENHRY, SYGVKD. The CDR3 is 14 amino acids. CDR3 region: CAISGPGYQETQYF. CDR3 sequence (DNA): TGTGCCATCAGTGGACCGGGGTACCAAGAGACCCAGTACTTC.

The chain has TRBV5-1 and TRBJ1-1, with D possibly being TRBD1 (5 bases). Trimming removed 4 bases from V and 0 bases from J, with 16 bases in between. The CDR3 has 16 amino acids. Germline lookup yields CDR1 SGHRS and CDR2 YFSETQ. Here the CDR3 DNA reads TGCGCCAGCAGCAGAGACAGCTCGGTCATGAACACTGAAGCTTTCTTT. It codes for CASSRDSSVMNTEAFF. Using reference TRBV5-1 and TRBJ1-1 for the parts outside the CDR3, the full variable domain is KAGVTQTPRYLIKTRGQQVTLSCSPISGHRSVSWYQQTPGQGLQFLFEYFSETQRNKGNFPGRFSGRQFSNSRSEMNVSTLELGDSALYLCASSRDSSVMNTEAFFGQGTRLTVV.

The CDR3 DNA sequence: TGCAGCGGACGTGTAACGGGAGGACGCGAGCAGTTCTTC. It translates to CSGRVTGGREQFF. The rearrangement uses TRBV29-1 and TRBJ2-1; TRBD2 agrees at 7 bases. CDR1 and CDR2 (germline): SQVTM, ANQGSEA. The CDR3 runs to 13 residues. V trimming: 7 bases; J trimming: 10 bases; junction bases outside the gene matches: 13.

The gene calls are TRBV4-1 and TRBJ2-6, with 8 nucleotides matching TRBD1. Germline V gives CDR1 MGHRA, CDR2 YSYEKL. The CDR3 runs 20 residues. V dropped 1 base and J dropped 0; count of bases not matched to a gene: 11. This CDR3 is CASSQARGRQTSSGANVLTF. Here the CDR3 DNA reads TGCGCCAGCAGCCAAGCCAGGGGGCGCCAGACCAGCTCTGGGGCCAACGTCCTGACTTTC.